A selection of T cell receptor beta chains follows, all from one sample in a study of blood T cell repertoires in COVID-19. Some clones are missing from TCRdb's copy, which holds only in-frame ones; the method was immunoSEQ multiplex PCR. The sample shows tens of thousands of clones, over 75% of them seen only once. Material: peripheral blood. These receptors were collected from a human donor in a cohort sampled during active COVID-19. The CDR3 runs from the conserved cysteine through the conserved F or W. D genes are given only for firm matches. Rows give clone size only sometimes, using once, few, many, or a class for an expanded clone.

j_gene: TRBJ2-4
abundance: .
v_gene: TRBV18
d_gene: TRBD2
CDR3aa: CASSPLGGMAKNIQYF
CDR3nt: TGTGCCAGCTCACCACTGGGAGGGATGGCCAAAAACATTCAGTACTTC

j_gene: TRBJ1-1
abundance: .
v_gene: TRBV5-4
d_gene: TRBD1
CDR3aa: CASSHLTGGDTEAFF
CDR3nt: TGTGCCAGCAGCCATTTGACAGGGGGAGACACTGAAGCTTTCTTT

j_gene: TRBJ2-2
abundance: .
v_gene: TRBV5-1
d_gene: .
CDR3aa: CASSLGQFGTGELFF
CDR3nt: TGCGCCAGCAGCTTAGGACAGTTCGGCACCGGGGAGCTGTTTTTT

j_gene: TRBJ2-2
abundance: .
v_gene: TRBV6-4
d_gene: .
CDR3aa: CASSGAGWDTGELFF
CDR3nt: TGTGCCAGCAGTGGGGCAGGGTGGGACACCGGGGAGCTGTTTTTT

j_gene: TRBJ2-3
abundance: .
v_gene: TRBV11-2
d_gene: .
CDR3aa: CASSLVRVSTDTQYF
CDR3nt: TGTGCCAGCAGCTTAGTACGGGTTAGCACAGATACGCAGTATTTT

j_gene: TRBJ1-5
abundance: .
v_gene: TRBV6-6
d_gene: TRBD1
CDR3aa: CASSSGTASNQPQHF
CDR3nt: TGTGCCAGCAGCTCAGGGACAGCCAGCAATCAGCCCCAGCATTTT

j_gene: TRBJ2-7
abundance: .
v_gene: TRBV4-1
d_gene: TRBD2
CDR3aa: CASSQLGGVDYEQYF
CDR3nt: TGCGCCAGCAGCCAGTTGGGAGGGGTAGACTACGAGCAGTACTTC

j_gene: TRBJ2-7
abundance: once
v_gene: TRBV6-2/TRBV6-3
d_gene: .
CDR3aa: CASSIRVPYEQYF
CDR3nt: TGTGCCAGCAGTATACGGGTCCCCTACGAGCAGTACTTC

j_gene: TRBJ2-6
abundance: .
v_gene: TRBV7-9
d_gene: TRBD1
CDR3aa: CASSLGAGQGAAGANVLTF
CDR3nt: TGTGCCAGCAGCTTAGGCGCGGGACAGGGGGCGGCTGGGGCCAACGTCCTGACTTTC

j_gene: TRBJ1-4
abundance: .
v_gene: TRBV7-4
d_gene: TRBD1
CDR3aa: CASSLSGRDSFRKKLFF
CDR3nt: TGTGCCAGCAGCTTAAGCGGGAGGGACAGTTTTAGGAAAAAACTGTTTTTT

j_gene: TRBJ2-1
abundance: .
v_gene: TRBV10-3
d_gene: TRBD2
CDR3aa: CAIMSGSGEFSYNEQFF
CDR3nt: TGTGCCATCATGAGCGGTAGCGGGGAATTCTCCTACAATGAGCAGTTCTTC

j_gene: TRBJ1-1
abundance: .
v_gene: TRBV2
d_gene: .
CDR3aa: CASRMGGGAMNTEAFF
CDR3nt: TGTGCCAGCAGGATGGGAGGGGGGGCCATGAACACTGAAGCTTTCTTT

j_gene: TRBJ2-7
abundance: once
v_gene: TRBV6-6
d_gene: TRBD1
CDR3aa: CASSSRTGGAYEQYF
CDR3nt: TGTGCCAGCAGTTCACGGACAGGGGGCGCCTACGAGCAGTACTTC

j_gene: TRBJ2-3
abundance: few
v_gene: TRBV5-1
d_gene: TRBD2
CDR3aa: CASSLKGSGVGDTQYF
CDR3nt: TGCGCCAGCAGCTTGAAGGGTAGCGGGGTGGGAGATACGCAGTATTTT

j_gene: TRBJ2-2
abundance: .
v_gene: TRBV9
d_gene: .
CDR3aa: CASSVDRRSAAELFF
CDR3nt: TGTGCCAGCAGCGTAGACAGGCGTTCGGCGGCGGAGCTGTTTTTT

j_gene: TRBJ2-5
abundance: few
v_gene: TRBV7-2
d_gene: .
CDR3aa: CASSSRGQETQYF
CDR3nt: TGTGCCAGCAGCTCGCGGGGACAAGAGACCCAGTACTTC

j_gene: TRBJ1-2
abundance: .
v_gene: TRBV5-1
d_gene: TRBD1
CDR3aa: CASSSGQGSYGYTF
CDR3nt: TGCGCCAGCAGCTCGGGACAGGGGTCCTATGGCTACACCTTC

j_gene: TRBJ2-2
abundance: .
v_gene: TRBV6-2/TRBV6-3
d_gene: TRBD2
CDR3aa: CASSPPPSGGGTGELFF
CDR3nt: TGTGCCAGCAGTCCCCCTCCTAGCGGGGGGGGCACCGGGGAGCTGTTTTTT

j_gene: TRBJ2-3
abundance: .
v_gene: TRBV9
d_gene: .
CDR3aa: CARSVGGGLADTQYF
CDR3nt: TGTGCCCGCAGCGTAGGGGGGGGGCTCGCAGATACGCAGTATTTT

j_gene: TRBJ2-7
abundance: .
v_gene: TRBV4-2
d_gene: TRBD2
CDR3aa: CASSPSAGGRYEQYF
CDR3nt: TGTGCCAGCAGCCCCTCAGCGGGGGGTAGATACGAGCAGTACTTC

j_gene: TRBJ2-1
abundance: .
v_gene: TRBV5-6
d_gene: .
CDR3aa: CASSLGLKQFF
CDR3nt: TGTGCCAGCAGCTTGGGTCTTAAGCAGTTCTTC

j_gene: TRBJ2-2
abundance: .
v_gene: TRBV12-3/TRBV12-4
d_gene: .
CDR3aa: CASRASSTGELFF
CDR3nt: TGTGCCAGCAGGGCCTCTTCGACCGGGGAGCTGTTTTTT

j_gene: TRBJ2-7
abundance: .
v_gene: TRBV7-9
d_gene: .
CDR3aa: CASSLGQASYEQYF
CDR3nt: TGTGCCAGCAGCTTAGGGCAGGCATCCTACGAGCAGTACTTC

j_gene: TRBJ2-3
abundance: .
v_gene: TRBV5-1
d_gene: TRBD1
CDR3aa: CASSLGDRASTDTQYF
CDR3nt: TGCGCCAGCAGCCTGGGGGACAGGGCTAGCACAGATACGCAGTATTTT

j_gene: TRBJ2-1
abundance: once
v_gene: TRBV2
d_gene: .
CDR3aa: CASSDRDKIVEQFF
CDR3nt: TGTGCCAGCAGTGACCGGGACAAAATTGTTGAGCAGTTCTTC

j_gene: TRBJ2-7
abundance: .
v_gene: TRBV7-9
d_gene: .
CDR3aa: CASSFAYEQYF
CDR3nt: TGTGCCAGCAGTTTCGCCTACGAGCAGTACTTC

j_gene: TRBJ2-7
abundance: few
v_gene: TRBV6-6
d_gene: .
CDR3aa: CASSGKEVDEQYF
CDR3nt: TGTGCCAGCTCGGGGAAGGAAGTCGACGAGCAGTACTTC

j_gene: TRBJ2-1
abundance: .
v_gene: TRBV6-2/TRBV6-3
d_gene: TRBD2
CDR3aa: CASSGTSGGAPAYNEQFF
CDR3nt: TGTGCCAGCAGTGGGACTAGCGGGGGAGCCCCGGCCTACAATGAGCAGTTCTTC

j_gene: TRBJ1-6
abundance: .
v_gene: TRBV27
d_gene: .
CDR3aa: CASSSYEGRNSPLHF
CDR3nt: TGTGCCAGCAGCTCCTACGAAGGGAGGAATTCACCCCTCCACTTT

j_gene: TRBJ2-7
abundance: few
v_gene: TRBV10-1
d_gene: .
CDR3aa: CASSRGVGGYEQYF
CDR3nt: TGCGCCAGCAGTCGAGGTGTCGGAGGGTACGAGCAGTACTTC

j_gene: TRBJ2-5
abundance: .
v_gene: TRBV5-1
d_gene: TRBD2
CDR3aa: CASRRLAGGIETQYF
CDR3nt: TGCGCCAGCAGACGACTAGCGGGGGGGATAGAGACCCAGTACTTC

j_gene: TRBJ1-1
abundance: .
v_gene: TRBV11-1
d_gene: .
CDR3aa: CASSPGWAQGSTEAFF
CDR3nt: TGTGCCAGCAGCCCGGGATGGGCACAGGGTTCGACTGAAGCTTTCTTT

j_gene: TRBJ2-5
abundance: .
v_gene: TRBV30
d_gene: TRBD2
CDR3aa: CAWSRERGGRGQETQYF
CDR3nt: TGTGCCTGGAGTCGGGAGCGGGGGGGCCGGGGACAAGAGACCCAGTACTTC

j_gene: TRBJ2-1
abundance: .
v_gene: TRBV4-3
d_gene: .
CDR3aa: CASSQETRVGGHNEQFF
CDR3nt: TGCGCCAGCAGCCAAGAAACCAGGGTGGGGGGGCACAATGAGCAGTTCTTC

j_gene: TRBJ2-1
abundance: .
v_gene: TRBV6-5
d_gene: TRBD2
CDR3aa: CASSYGGTKGNEQFF
CDR3nt: TGTGCCAGCAGTTACGGCGGGACTAAAGGGAATGAGCAGTTCTTC

j_gene: TRBJ2-5
abundance: .
v_gene: TRBV6-2/TRBV6-3
d_gene: TRBD2
CDR3aa: CASSKGGGETQYF
CDR3nt: TGTGCCAGCAGTAAAGGCGGGGGGGAGACCCAGTACTTC

j_gene: TRBJ2-1
abundance: .
v_gene: TRBV5-4
d_gene: .
CDR3aa: CASSLGTTGYNEQFF
CDR3nt: TGTGCCAGCAGCTTGGGGACTACTGGGTACAATGAGCAGTTCTTC

j_gene: TRBJ2-1
abundance: .
v_gene: TRBV6-6
d_gene: TRBD2
CDR3aa: CASREALAGGLNEQFF
CDR3nt: TGTGCCAGCAGGGAGGCGTTAGCGGGGGGGCTCAATGAGCAGTTCTTC

j_gene: TRBJ1-5
abundance: few
v_gene: TRBV2
d_gene: .
CDR3aa: CASNGQPDQPQHF
CDR3nt: TGTGCCAGCAATGGACAGCCTGATCAGCCCCAGCATTTT

j_gene: TRBJ2-3
abundance: .
v_gene: TRBV6-2/TRBV6-3
d_gene: .
CDR3aa: CASSFRVVTDTQYF
CDR3nt: TGTGCCAGCAGTTTCCGGGTAGTCACAGATACGCAGTATTTT

j_gene: TRBJ1-2
abundance: .
v_gene: TRBV6-4
d_gene: TRBD1
CDR3aa: CASSDGTGAGYTF
CDR3nt: TGTGCCAGCAGTGACGGGACAGGGGCTGGCTACACCTTC

j_gene: TRBJ2-7
abundance: .
v_gene: TRBV3-1/TRBV3-2
d_gene: .
CDR3aa: CASSQGSGSLYEQYF
CDR3nt: TGTGCCAGCAGCCAAGGTAGCGGTTCGCTCTACGAGCAGTACTTC

j_gene: TRBJ2-7
abundance: .
v_gene: TRBV6-9
d_gene: TRBD1
CDR3aa: CASSWNRGVSYEQYF
CDR3nt: TGTGCCAGCAGTTGGAACAGGGGGGTCTCCTACGAGCAGTACTTC

j_gene: TRBJ2-3
abundance: .
v_gene: TRBV3-1/TRBV3-2
d_gene: TRBD2
CDR3aa: CASSVAGGRTDTQYF
CDR3nt: TGTGCCAGCAGCGTAGCGGGGGGCCGCACAGATACGCAGTATTTT

j_gene: TRBJ1-1
abundance: .
v_gene: TRBV24-1
d_gene: TRBD1
CDR3aa: CATSDTGTGLRGTEAFF
CDR3nt: TGTGCCACCAGTGATACCGGGACAGGGCTTAGGGGCACTGAAGCTTTCTTT

j_gene: TRBJ2-1
abundance: .
v_gene: TRBV7-2
d_gene: TRBD2
CDR3aa: CASSSGVTSREQFF
CDR3nt: TGTGCCAGCAGCTCGGGTGTGACTAGCCGTGAGCAGTTCTTC

j_gene: TRBJ2-1
abundance: .
v_gene: TRBV21-1
d_gene: .
CDR3aa: CASLGDRGHEQFF
CDR3nt: TGTGCCAGCTTGGGAGACAGGGGGCATGAGCAGTTCTTC

j_gene: TRBJ1-5
abundance: .
v_gene: TRBV6-1
d_gene: .
CDR3aa: CASSESPSGNQPQHF
CDR3nt: TGTGCCAGCAGTGAATCGCCGAGCGGCAATCAGCCCCAGCATTTT

j_gene: TRBJ2-1
abundance: .
v_gene: TRBV6-2/TRBV6-3
d_gene: .
CDR3aa: CASSYSRGGSSYNEQFF
CDR3nt: TGTGCCAGCAGTTACTCGAGGGGGGGGTCCTCCTACAATGAGCAGTTCTTC

j_gene: TRBJ2-3
abundance: once
v_gene: TRBV7-9
d_gene: .
CDR3aa: CASSFGAGSGDTQYF
CDR3nt: TGTGCCAGCAGCTTTGGTGCCGGGTCGGGAGATACGCAGTATTTT